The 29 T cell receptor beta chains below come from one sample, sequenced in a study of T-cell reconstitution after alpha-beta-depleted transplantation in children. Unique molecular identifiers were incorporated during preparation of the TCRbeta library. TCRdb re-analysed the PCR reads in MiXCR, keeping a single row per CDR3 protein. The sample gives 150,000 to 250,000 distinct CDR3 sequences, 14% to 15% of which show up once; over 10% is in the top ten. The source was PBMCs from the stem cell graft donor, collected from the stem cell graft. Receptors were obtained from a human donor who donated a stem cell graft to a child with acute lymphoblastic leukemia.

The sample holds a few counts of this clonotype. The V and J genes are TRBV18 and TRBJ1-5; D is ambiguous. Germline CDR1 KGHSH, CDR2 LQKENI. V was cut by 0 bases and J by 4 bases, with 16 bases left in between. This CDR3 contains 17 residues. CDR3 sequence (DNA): TGTGCCAGCTCACCACCAGGTTCGGGTTCCGCGAATCAGCCCCAGCATTTT. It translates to CASSPPGSGSANQPQHF.

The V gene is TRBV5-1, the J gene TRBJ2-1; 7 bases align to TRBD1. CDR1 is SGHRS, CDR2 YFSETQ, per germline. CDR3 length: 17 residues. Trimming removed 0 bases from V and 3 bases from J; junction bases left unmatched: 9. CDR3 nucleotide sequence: TGCGCCAGCAGCTTGGGGGGGAAACAGGGGTTCTACAATGAGCAGTTCTTC. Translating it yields CASSLGGKQGFYNEQFF.

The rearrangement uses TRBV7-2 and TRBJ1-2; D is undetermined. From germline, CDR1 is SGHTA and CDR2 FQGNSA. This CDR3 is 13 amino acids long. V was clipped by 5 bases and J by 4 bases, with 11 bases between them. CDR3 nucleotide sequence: TGTGCCAGCAGCACGGACCGGGGCTATGGCTACACCTTC. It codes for CASSTDRGYGYTF. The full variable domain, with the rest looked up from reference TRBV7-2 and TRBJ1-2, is GAGVSQSPSNKVTEKGKDVELRCDPISGHTALYWYRQSLGQGLEFLIYFQGNSAPDKSGLPSDRFSAERTGGSVSTLTIQRTQQEDSAVYLCASSTDRGYGYTFGSGTRLTVV.

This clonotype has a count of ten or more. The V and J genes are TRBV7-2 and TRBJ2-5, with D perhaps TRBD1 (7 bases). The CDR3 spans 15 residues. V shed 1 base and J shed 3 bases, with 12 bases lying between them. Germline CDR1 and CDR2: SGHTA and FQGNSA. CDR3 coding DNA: TGTGCCAGCAGCTTAGTAGGGGGCGGGGAAGAGACCCAGTACTTC. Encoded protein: CASSLVGGGEETQYF.

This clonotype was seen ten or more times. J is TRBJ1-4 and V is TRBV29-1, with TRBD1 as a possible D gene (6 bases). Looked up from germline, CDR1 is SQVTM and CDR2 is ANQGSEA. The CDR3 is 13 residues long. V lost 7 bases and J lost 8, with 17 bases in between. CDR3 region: CSAFAGGREKLFF. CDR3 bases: TGCAGCGCCTTCGCTGGGGGGCGGGAAAAACTGTTTTTT.

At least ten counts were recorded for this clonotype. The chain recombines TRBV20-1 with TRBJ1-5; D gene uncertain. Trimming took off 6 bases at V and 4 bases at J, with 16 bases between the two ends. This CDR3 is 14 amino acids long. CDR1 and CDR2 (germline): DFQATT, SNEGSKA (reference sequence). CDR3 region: CSALLGGGNQPQHF. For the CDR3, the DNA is TGCAGTGCGCTGCTAGGTGGTGGTAATCAGCCCCAGCATTTT.

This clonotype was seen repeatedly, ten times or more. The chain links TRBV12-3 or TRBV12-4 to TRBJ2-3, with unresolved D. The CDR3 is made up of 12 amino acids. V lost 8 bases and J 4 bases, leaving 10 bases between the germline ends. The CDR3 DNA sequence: TGTGCCAGCCGCGCCCAGTCAGATACGCAGTATTTT. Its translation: CASRAQSDTQYF.

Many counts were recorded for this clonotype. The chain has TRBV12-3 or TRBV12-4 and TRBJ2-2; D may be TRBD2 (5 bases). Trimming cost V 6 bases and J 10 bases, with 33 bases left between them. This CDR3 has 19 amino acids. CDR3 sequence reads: CASRRSLTPLRRHREELFF. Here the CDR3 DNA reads TGTGCCAGCAGACGCTCCCTCACCCCTCTTCGTCGACACCGGGAGGAGCTGTTTTTT.

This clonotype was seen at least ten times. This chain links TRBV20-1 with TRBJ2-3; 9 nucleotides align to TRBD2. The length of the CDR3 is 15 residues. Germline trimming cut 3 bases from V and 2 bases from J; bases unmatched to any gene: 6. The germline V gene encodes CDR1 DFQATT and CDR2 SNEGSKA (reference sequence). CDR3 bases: TGCAGTGCTAGGACCCTAGCGGGGTACACAGATACGCAGTATTTT. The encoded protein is CSARTLAGYTDTQYF.

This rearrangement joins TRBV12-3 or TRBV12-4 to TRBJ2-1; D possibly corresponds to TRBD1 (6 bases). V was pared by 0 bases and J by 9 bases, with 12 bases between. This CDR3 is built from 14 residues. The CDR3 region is CASSLAGPRGEQFF. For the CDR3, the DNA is TGTGCCAGCAGTTTAGCTGGGCCCAGGGGTGAGCAGTTCTTC.

In DNA, the CDR3 is TGTGCCAGCAGCTTACTCGGACTAGCGGGGCCTTACAATGAGCAGTTCTTC. The encoded protein is CASSLLGLAGPYNEQFF. The chain carries TRBV11-3 and TRBJ2-1, with 12 bases fitting TRBD2. The CDR3 consists of 17 residues. Germline V CDR1 and CDR2: SGHNT, YENEEA. Trimming took 2 bases from V and 4 from J; bases not matched to a gene: 6.

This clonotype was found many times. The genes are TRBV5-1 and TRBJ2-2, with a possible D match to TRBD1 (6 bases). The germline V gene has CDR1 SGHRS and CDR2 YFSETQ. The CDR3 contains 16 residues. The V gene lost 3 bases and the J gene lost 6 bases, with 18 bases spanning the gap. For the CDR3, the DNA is TGCGCCAGCAGCTACGCAGGACAGATGGTTTCCGGGGAGCTGTTTTTT. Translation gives CASSYAGQMVSGELFF.

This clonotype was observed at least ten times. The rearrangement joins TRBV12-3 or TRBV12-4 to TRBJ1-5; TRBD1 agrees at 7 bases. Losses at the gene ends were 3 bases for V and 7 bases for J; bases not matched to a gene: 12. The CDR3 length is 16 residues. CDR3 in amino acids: CASSFQAGTGEQPQHF. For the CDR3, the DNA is TGTGCCAGCAGTTTCCAAGCCGGAACAGGGGAACAGCCCCAGCATTTT.

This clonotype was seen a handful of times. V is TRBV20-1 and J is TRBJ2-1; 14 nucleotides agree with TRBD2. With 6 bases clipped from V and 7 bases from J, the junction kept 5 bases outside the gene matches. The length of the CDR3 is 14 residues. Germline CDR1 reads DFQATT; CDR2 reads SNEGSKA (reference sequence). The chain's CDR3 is CSAEGLAGVNEQFF. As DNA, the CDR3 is TGCAGTGCCGAGGGACTAGCGGGAGTTAATGAGCAGTTCTTC.

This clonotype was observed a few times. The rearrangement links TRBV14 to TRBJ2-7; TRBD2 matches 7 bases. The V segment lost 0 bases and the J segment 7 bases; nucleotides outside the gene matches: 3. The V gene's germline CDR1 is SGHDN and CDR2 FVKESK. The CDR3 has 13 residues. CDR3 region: CASSQDLGGEQYF. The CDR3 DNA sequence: TGTGCCAGCAGCCAAGATCTCGGGGGGGAGCAGTACTTC. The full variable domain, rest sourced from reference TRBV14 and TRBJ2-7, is EAGVTQFPSHSVIEKGQTVTLRCDPISGHDNLYWYRRVMGKEIKFLLHFVKESKQDESGMPNNRFLAERTGGTYSTLKVQPAELEDSGVYFCASSQDLGGEQYFGPGTRLTVT.

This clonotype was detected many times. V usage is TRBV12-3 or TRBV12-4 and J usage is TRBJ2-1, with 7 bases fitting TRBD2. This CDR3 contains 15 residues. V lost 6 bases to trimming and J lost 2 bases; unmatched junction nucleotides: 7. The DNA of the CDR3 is TGTGCCAGCAGGTCGAGCGGGGCCGCCTACAATGAGCAGTTCTTC. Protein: CASRSSGAAYNEQFF.

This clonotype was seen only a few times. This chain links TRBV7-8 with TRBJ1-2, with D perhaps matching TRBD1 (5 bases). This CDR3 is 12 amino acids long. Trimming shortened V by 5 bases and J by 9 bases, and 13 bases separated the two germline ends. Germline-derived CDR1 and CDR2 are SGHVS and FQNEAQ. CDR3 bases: TGTGCCAGCAGCGGGAGACGGGACCGCTACACCTTC. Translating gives CASSGRRDRYTF. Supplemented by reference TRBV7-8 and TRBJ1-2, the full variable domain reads GAGVSQSPRYKVAKRGQDVALRCDPISGHVSLFWYQQALGQGPEFLTYFQNEAQLDKSGLPSDRFFAERPEGSVSTLKIQRTQQEDSAVYLCASSGRRDRYTFGSGTRLTVV.

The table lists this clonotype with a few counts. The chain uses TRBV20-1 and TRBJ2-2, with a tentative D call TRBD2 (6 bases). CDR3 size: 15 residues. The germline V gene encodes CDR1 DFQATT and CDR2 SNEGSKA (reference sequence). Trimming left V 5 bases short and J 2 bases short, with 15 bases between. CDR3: CSAPDSGRNTGELFF. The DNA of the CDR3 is TGCAGTGCTCCAGATAGCGGCCGCAACACCGGGGAGCTGTTTTTT.

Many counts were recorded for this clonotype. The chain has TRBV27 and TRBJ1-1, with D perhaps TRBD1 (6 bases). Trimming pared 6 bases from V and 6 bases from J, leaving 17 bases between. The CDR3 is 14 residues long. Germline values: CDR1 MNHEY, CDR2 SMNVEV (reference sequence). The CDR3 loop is CASSYNPRGAEAFF. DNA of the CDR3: TGTGCCAGCAGCTATAACCCTAGGGGGGCTGAAGCTTTCTTT.

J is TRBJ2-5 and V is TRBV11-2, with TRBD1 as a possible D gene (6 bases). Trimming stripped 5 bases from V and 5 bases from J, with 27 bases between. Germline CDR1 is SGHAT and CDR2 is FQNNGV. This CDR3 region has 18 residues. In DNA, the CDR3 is TGTGCCAGCAGCCTTATGGGGGCTAGCACACTCACGGGGGAGACCCAGTACTTC. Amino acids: CASSLMGASTLTGETQYF.

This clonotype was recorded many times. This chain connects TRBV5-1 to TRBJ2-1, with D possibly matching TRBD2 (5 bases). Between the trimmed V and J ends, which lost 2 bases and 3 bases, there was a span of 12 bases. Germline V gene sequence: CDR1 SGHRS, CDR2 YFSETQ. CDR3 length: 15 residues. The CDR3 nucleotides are TGCGCCAGCAGCTTTGGCCCGCGGGTCTACAATGAGCAGTTCTTC. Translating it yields CASSFGPRVYNEQFF.

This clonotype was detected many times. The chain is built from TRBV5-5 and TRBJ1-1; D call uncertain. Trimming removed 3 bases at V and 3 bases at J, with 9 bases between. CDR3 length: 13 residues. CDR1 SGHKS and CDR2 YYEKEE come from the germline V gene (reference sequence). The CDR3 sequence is CASSSRVDTEAFF. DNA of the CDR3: TGTGCCAGCAGCTCCCGGGTGGACACTGAAGCTTTCTTT.

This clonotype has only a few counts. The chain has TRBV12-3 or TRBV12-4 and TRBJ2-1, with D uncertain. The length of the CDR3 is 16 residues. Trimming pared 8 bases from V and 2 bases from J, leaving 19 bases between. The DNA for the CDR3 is TGTGCCAGCGGTACTGGCAGGAAAGGCACCTACAATGAGCAGTTCTTC. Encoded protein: CASGTGRKGTYNEQFF.

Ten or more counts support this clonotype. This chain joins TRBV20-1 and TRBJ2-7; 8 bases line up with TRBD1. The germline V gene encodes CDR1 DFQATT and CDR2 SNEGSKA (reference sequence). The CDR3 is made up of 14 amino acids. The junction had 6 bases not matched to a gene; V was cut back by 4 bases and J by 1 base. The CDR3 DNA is TGCAGTGCTAAGGCCCAGGGGGCTTCCTACGAGCAGTACTTC. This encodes CSAKAQGASYEQYF.

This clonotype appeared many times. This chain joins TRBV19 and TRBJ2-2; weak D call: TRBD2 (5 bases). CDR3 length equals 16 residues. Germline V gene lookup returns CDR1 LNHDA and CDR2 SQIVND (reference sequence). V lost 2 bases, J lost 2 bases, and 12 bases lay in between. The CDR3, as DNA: TGTGCCAGTAGTATAAGGTCCGGGATCAACACCGGGGAGCTGTTTTTT. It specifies CASSIRSGINTGELFF.

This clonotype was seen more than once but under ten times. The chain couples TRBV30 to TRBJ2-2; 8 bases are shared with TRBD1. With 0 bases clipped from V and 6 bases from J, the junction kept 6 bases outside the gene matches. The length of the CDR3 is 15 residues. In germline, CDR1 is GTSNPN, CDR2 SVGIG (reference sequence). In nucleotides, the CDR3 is TGTGCCTGGAGTGTAAAGGCAGGGGGCCCCGGGGAGCTGTTTTTT. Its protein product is CAWSVKAGGPGELFF.

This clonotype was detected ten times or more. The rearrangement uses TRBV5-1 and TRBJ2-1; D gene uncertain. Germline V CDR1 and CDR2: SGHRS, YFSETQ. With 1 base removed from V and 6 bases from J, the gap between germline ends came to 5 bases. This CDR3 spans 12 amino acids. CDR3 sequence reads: CASSLSANEQFF. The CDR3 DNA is TGCGCCAGCAGCTTGTCAGCCAATGAGCAGTTCTTC.

The CDR3 loop is CASSSRRGDPYEQYF. CDR3 DNA: TGTGCCAGCAGCTCAAGGCGTGGGGACCCCTACGAGCAGTACTTC. The chain couples TRBV11-1 to TRBJ2-7, with D perhaps being TRBD1 or TRBD2 (5 bases each). V was pared by 4 bases and J by 2 bases, with 15 bases between. This CDR3 comprises 15 residues. The V gene's germline CDR1 is SGHAT and CDR2 FQDESV (reference sequence).

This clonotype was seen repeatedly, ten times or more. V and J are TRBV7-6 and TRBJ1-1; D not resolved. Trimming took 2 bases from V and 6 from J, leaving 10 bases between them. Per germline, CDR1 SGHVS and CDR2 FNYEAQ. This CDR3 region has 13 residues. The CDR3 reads CASSLWEDAEAFF. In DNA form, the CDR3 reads TGTGCCAGCAGCTTATGGGAGGACGCTGAAGCTTTCTTT.